Presented here are 11 T cell receptor beta chains from one specimen sequenced in a study of blood T cells in healthy people across ages. The authors ran a second PCR of about 6 to 12 cycles using a sample-barcoded 5' primer and a J-beta primer mix. Via MiXCR, TCRdb re-called the 5' RACE reads, giving one row per CDR3 protein. This table holds roughly 930,000 distinct CDR3 sequences, 48% found once. Sequencing was performed on blood. The source is a man aged 25 to 45 in good health.

This clonotype has only a few counts. A single base separates this from a much larger clone, so it may be a read error. J is TRBJ2-3 and V is TRBV29-1; D is tentatively TRBD1 or TRBD2 (6 bases each). V was trimmed by 4 bases and J by 3 bases, leaving 20 bases between them. The CDR3 is 16 residues long. CDR1 SQVTM and CDR2 ANQGSEA come from the germline V gene. The CDR3 here is CSVGGAVRGGTDTQYF. The CDR3 coding sequence is TGCAGCGTTGGAGGGGCGGTCCGAGGGGGGACAGATACGCAGTATTTT.

This clonotype was counted only a few times. The rearrangement links TRBV20-1 to TRBJ2-2, with 7 bases lining up with TRBD1. The junction had 2 bases not matched to a gene; V was cut back by 0 bases and J by 7 bases. Per germline, CDR1 DFQATT and CDR2 SNEGSKA (reference sequence). The CDR3 runs to 13 residues. The CDR3 nucleotides are TGCAGTGCTAGAGAAGGGACAGTCGGGGAGCTGTTTTTT. This codes for CSAREGTVGELFF.

The gene calls are TRBV30 and TRBJ1-2; 8 bases match TRBD1. V gave up 2 bases and J gave up 8 bases; unmatched junction bases: 7. This CDR3 is 13 amino acids long. Germline V gives CDR1 GTSNPN, CDR2 SVGIG (reference sequence). CDR3 coding DNA: TGTGCCTGGAGTCCCCTCGGACAGGGCGGCTACACCTTC. Protein sequence: CAWSPLGQGGYTF.

V gene TRBV11-1 combines with J gene TRBJ1-2, with D perhaps matching TRBD1 (5 bases). Trimming removed 4 bases at V and 7 bases at J, with 13 bases between. The CDR3 sequence is 13 residues long. CDR1 is SGHAT, CDR2 FQDESV, per germline (reference sequence). The CDR3 nucleotides read TGTGCCAGCAGCTCCCGGGGCGTATTTGGCTACACCTTC. Translation: CASSSRGVFGYTF.

In DNA, the CDR3 is TGTGCCAGCAGCTTAGGGTTTGGGCTAGCGGGGTTCTCCTACGAGCAGTACTTC. It translates to CASSLGFGLAGFSYEQYF. The chain carries TRBV7-2 and TRBJ2-7; TRBD2 agrees at 9 bases. The V segment lost 1 base and the J segment 0 bases; nucleotides outside the gene matches: 10. Germline-derived CDR1 and CDR2 are SGHTA and FQGNSA. The length of the CDR3 is 18 residues.

A few counts support this clonotype. A read error may explain this, as a much larger clone is one base away. The chain carries TRBV28 and TRBJ2-5; D may be TRBD2 (5 bases). The CDR3 length is 13 residues. Germline V gene lookup returns CDR1 MDHEN and CDR2 SYDVKM. Trimming shortened V by 6 bases and J by 13 bases, and 21 bases separated the two germline ends. The CDR3 spells CASSTLKTGGLYF. CDR3 in DNA: TGTGCCAGCAGCACCCTGAAGACCGGCGGGTTGTACTTC.

The chain combines TRBV29-1 with TRBJ2-7; the D is unclear. The germline V gene has CDR1 SQVTM and CDR2 ANQGSEA. The CDR3 is made up of 11 amino acids. The CDR3 DNA reads TGCAGTGCTGAATACTCCTACGAGCAGTACTTC. Amino acids: CSAEYSYEQYF.

The genes are TRBV4-1 and TRBJ1-6; no firm D call. Germline V lookup: CDR1 MGHRA, CDR2 YSYEKL. The length of the CDR3 is 17 residues. Trimming stripped 0 bases from V and 0 bases from J, with 9 bases between. CDR3 loop: CASSQDWTSSYNSPLHF. The DNA for the CDR3 is TGCGCCAGCAGCCAAGATTGGACGAGCTCCTATAATTCACCCCTCCACTTT.

The table lists this clonotype with many counts. This chain uses TRBV29-1 with TRBJ2-3, with a tentative D call TRBD2 (6 bases). V was shortened by 0 bases and J by 4 bases, with 17 bases between the two germline ends. The germline gives CDR1 SQVTM, CDR2 ANQGSEA. The CDR3 is made up of 16 amino acids. DNA for the CDR3: TGCAGCGTTGAAGATCAGGAGGGTATATTTCCAGATACGCAGTATTTT. Protein sequence: CSVEDQEGIFPDTQYF.

This clonotype was seen a handful of times. The genes are TRBV6-5 and TRBJ2-3; a weak D match, TRBD1 (6 bases). Germline values: CDR1 MNHEY, CDR2 SVGAGI. V shed 5 bases and J shed 5 bases, with 20 bases lying between them. The CDR3 covers 16 residues. The chain's CDR3 is CASSPGVGAPGDTQYF. CDR3 DNA sequence: TGTGCCAGCAGTCCCGGGGTGGGGGCCCCAGGAGATACGCAGTATTTT.

In nucleotides, the CDR3 is TGTGCCAGCAGTTACAACAGGGGTAATGAAAAACTGTTTTTT. The encoded protein is CASSYNRGNEKLFF. This rearrangement joins TRBV6-5 to TRBJ1-4, with TRBD1 identical over 7 bases. The CDR3 has 14 residues. Trimming removed 2 bases from V and 4 bases from J; junction bases left unmatched: 1. Germline CDR1 reads MNHEY; CDR2 reads SVGAGI.